The sequence of this TCR beta chain was determined in a study of T cells in Graves' hyperthyroidism and ophthalmopathy. V lost 8 bases, J lost 6 bases, and 19 bases lay in between. The CDR3 sequence is 14 residues long. Using RNA transcripts as the source, TCR beta CDR3 regions were amplified. TCR CDR3 regions were first amplified by RT-PCR with HTBI primers. TCRdb re-called the multiplex PCR reads with MiXCR, one entry per CDR3 protein. This sample has a few hundred thousand distinct CDR3 sequences; approximately 14% occur once, and the top ten carry almost 35%. This clonotype was observed at least ten times.

This chain links TRBV12-3 or TRBV12-4 with TRBJ1-1; D gene uncertain. The specimen was blood. The sequence came from a woman aged 35 to 49 with Graves' ophthalmopathy. Here the CDR3 reads CASGLGSEVAEAFF. In nucleotides, the CDR3 is TGTGCCAGCGGCCTGGGGTCAGAGGTGGCTGAAGCTTTCTTT.